This entry describes one T cell receptor beta chain. Time point here: baseline, week 1 (first vaccination visit). Indicated treatment: pre-vaccination baseline after standard-of-care therapy. Profiling relied on immunoSEQ multiplex PCR, and the TCRdb table lists in-frame clones only, not all of them. The profile covers around 16,000 clones, with 95% appearing a single time and about 3.5% taken by the ten largest. The data derive from a study of a mutant IDH1 vaccine in newly diagnosed glioma. This specimen consisted of peripheral blood mononuclear cells (PBMCs), obtained from a glioma patient treated with radiotherapy, temozolomide or both. The receptor comes from a woman aged 18-35 years with glioma. Some clones in this sample may be carry-over from other donors' samples.

The CDR3 nucleotides read TGTGCCAGCAGTGCCTTTTTAGCGGGAGGTTCCAATGAGCAGTTCTTC. Its translation: CASSAFLAGGSNEQFF. The chain combines TRBV27 with TRBJ2-1; 10 bases align to TRBD2. Germline values: CDR1 MNHEY, CDR2 SMNVEV (reference sequence). Trimming cost V 5 bases and J 6 bases; bases outside gene matches: 10. The CDR3 totals 16 residues.